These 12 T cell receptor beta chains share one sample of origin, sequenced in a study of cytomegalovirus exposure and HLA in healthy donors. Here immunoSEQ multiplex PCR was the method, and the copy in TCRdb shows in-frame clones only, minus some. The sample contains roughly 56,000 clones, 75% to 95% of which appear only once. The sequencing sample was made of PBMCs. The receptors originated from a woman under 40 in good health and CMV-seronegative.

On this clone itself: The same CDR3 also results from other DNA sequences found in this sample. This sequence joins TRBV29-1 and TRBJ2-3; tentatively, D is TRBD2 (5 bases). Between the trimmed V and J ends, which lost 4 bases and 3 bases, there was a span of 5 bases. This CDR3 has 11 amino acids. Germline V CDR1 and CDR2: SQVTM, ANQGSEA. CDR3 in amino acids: CSVAGTDTQYF. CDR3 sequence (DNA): TGCAGCGTTGCGGGGACAGATACGCAGTATTTT.

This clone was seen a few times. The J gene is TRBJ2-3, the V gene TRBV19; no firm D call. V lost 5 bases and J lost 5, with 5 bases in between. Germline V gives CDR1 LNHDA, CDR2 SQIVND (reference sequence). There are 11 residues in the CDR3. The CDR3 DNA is TGTGCCAGTAGTTCGGTAGATACGCAGTATTTT. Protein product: CASSSVDTQYF.

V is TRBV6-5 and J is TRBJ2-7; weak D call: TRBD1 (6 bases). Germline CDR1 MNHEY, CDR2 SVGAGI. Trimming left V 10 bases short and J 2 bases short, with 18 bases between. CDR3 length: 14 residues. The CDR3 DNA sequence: TGTGCCACCTTCCAGCAGGGGCAAACCTACGAGCAGTACTTC. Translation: CATFQQGQTYEQYF.

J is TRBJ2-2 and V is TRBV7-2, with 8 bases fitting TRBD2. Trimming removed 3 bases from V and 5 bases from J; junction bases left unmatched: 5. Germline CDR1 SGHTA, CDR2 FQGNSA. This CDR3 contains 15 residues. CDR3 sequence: CASSLREAGTGELFF. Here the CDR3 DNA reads TGTGCCAGCAGCTTGCGGGAGGCCGGAACCGGGGAGCTGTTTTTT. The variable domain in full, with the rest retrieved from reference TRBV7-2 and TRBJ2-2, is GAGVSQSPSNKVTEKGKDVELRCDPISGHTALYWYRQSLGQGLEFLIYFQGNSAPDKSGLPSDRFSAERTGGSVSTLTIQRTQQEDSAVYLCASSLREAGTGELFFGEGSRLTVL.

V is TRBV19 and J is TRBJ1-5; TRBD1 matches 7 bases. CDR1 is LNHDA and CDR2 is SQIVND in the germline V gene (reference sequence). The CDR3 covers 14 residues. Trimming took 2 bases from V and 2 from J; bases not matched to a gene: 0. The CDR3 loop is CASSITGGNQPQHF. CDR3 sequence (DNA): TGTGCCAGTAGTATAACAGGGGGCAATCAGCCCCAGCATTTT.

CDR3 region: CASSLASGILQETQYF. DNA for the CDR3: TGCGCCAGCAGCTTGGCGTCGGGGATACTTCAAGAGACCCAGTACTTC. The chain combines TRBV5-1 with TRBJ2-5, with D possibly TRBD2 on 5 matching bases. Trimming cost V 0 bases and J 2 bases, with 14 bases left between them. From germline, CDR1 is SGHRS and CDR2 YFSETQ. The CDR3 spans 16 residues.

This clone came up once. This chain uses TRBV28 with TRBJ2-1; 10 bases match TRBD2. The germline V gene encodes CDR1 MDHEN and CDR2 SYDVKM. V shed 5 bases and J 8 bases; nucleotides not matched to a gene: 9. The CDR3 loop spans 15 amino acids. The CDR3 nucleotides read TGTGCCAGCAGTACAACGGGACTAGCGATCCATGAGCAGTTCTTC. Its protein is CASSTTGLAIHEQFF.

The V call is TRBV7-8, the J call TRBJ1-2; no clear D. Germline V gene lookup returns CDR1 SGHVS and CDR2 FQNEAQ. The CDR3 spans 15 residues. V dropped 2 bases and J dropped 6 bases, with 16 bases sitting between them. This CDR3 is CASSLRRTEIHGYTF. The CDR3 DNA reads TGTGCCAGCAGCTTACGGCGTACAGAGATACATGGCTACACCTTC.

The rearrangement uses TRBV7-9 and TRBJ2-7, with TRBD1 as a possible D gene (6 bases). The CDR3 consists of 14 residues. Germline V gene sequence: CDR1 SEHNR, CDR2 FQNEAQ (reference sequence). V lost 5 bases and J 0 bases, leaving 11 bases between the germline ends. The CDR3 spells CASSQQGFSYEQYF. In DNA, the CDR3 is TGTGCCAGCAGCCAGCAGGGGTTCTCCTACGAGCAGTACTTC.

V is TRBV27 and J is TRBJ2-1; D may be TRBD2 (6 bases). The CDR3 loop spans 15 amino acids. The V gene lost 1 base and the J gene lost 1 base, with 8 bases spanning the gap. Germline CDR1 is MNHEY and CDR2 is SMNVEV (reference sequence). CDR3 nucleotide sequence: TGTGCCAGCAGTTTATATCGGGGGTCCTACAATGAGCAGTTCTTC. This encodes CASSLYRGSYNEQFF.

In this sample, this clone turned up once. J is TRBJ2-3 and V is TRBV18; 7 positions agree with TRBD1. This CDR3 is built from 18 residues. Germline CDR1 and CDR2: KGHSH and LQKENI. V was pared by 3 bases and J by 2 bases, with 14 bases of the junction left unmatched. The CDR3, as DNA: TGTGCCAGCTCACCTCTCCGGGACAGAGGTTCAACCACAGATACGCAGTATTTT. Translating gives CASSPLRDRGSTTDTQYF.

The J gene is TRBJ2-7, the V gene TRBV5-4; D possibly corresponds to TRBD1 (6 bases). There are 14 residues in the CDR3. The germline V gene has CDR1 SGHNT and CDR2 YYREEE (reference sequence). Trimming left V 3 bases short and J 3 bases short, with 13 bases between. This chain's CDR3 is CASSSSGELYEQYF. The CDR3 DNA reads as TGTGCCAGCAGCTCCTCAGGGGAACTCTACGAGCAGTACTTC. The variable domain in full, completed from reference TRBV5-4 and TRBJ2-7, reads ETGVTQSPTHLIKTRGQQVTLRCSSQSGHNTVSWYQQALGQGPQFIFQYYREEENGRGNFPPRFSGLQFPNYSSELNVNALELDDSALYLCASSSSGELYEQYFGPGTRLTVT.